This T cell receptor beta chain was identified in a study of blood T cell repertoires in COVID-19. Across the study: Researchers got acute and convalescent COVID-19 samples from the United States, Italy and Spain. T cells, B-cell-depleted T cells, or PBMCs provided the cDNA or gDNA that served as material.

Germline assignment: CDR1 SGHNT and CDR2 YENEEA. CDR3 length equals 18 residues. Trimming took 4 bases from V and 0 from J; bases not matched to a gene: 9. This clone was seen more than once but under ten times. Enrollment of patients from Seattle took place during active infection, with longitudinal follow-up. In the original workflow: Amplification from reference gene primers served as the basis for estimated nucleated cell counts. Here immunoSEQ multiplex PCR was the method, and the copy in TCRdb shows in-frame clones only, minus some. The D gene and trimming were derived from the DNA, and the V and J assignments and clone size from that table. This table has about 300,000 clones, over 85% appearing once.

This chain uses TRBV11-3 with TRBJ1-5, with 10 nucleotides matching TRBD1. Sequencing was carried out using peripheral blood. This clonotype was obtained from a woman aged 30 to 39 with COVID-19, enrolled during active disease. The DNA of the CDR3 is TGTGCCAGCAGCTGGAGACAGGGGGCGCGGGTTAGCAATCAGCCCCAGCATTTT. Translated: CASSWRQGARVSNQPQHF.